What follows is one TCR beta chain and its context. This clone was counted a few times. Its target antigen remains unknown. The CDR3 end is not reached by the read, which stops 3 residues before it; the germline J gene fills it in. CVID samples and control samples contributed equivalent amounts of genomic DNA as sequencing input. For every sample, a 60 bp segment covering the rearranged TCRbeta CDR3 region was amplified and then sequenced. The immunoSEQ assay, a bias-corrected multiplex PCR with high-throughput sequencing, was employed for TCRbeta amplification. In the original analysis: Each unique nucleotide sequence was treated as a clone and annotated with V, D and J genes, copy number and frequency. Sequences were labeled productive if in frame, and non-productive if out of frame or containing stop codons. As previously described, Shannon's entropy was used to calculate clonality. Mean CDR3 Kyte-Doolittle hydropathy was derived from the predicted amino acid sequences of productive clones. The R hclust function was used to hierarchically cluster scaled V gene usage with Manhattan distance and complete linkage. Clone sharing by CDR3 amino acid sequence was assessed by resampling 12 repertoires per group over 100 rounds. The repertoires were screened for approximately 63 published EBV-specific TCRbeta sequences and approximately 230 published CMV-specific TCRbeta sequences. A couple of CVID samples that yielded fewer than 10,000 sequences were excluded from the analysis, so around 38 CVID repertoires were retained. TCRdb took this table from immuneACCESS and kept in-frame rearrangements with V and J called. Such tables lack part of the clones; where checked against another copy, unresolved V genes explain under half of the gap, and the rest is unexplained. V and J calls and clone size are copied from that table; D and trimming were computed from the DNA. Listed for this sample are about 17,000 clones, none observed only a single time. The ten largest clonotypes hold roughly 14% of the sample.

This sample stems from a study of T cell clonality in common variable immunodeficiency (dated by TCRdb to about 2015). Standard criteria were used to diagnose CVID, namely serum IgG, IgA and/or IgM reduced below the normal range together with specific antibody deficiency. There were around 44 subjects in the CVID group (around 15 female and 29 male), ranging in age from about 9 to 64 years, with a mean age of 40. Most CVID patients and most healthy controls were of Caucasian heritage. At the time of study participation, every CVID subject had been on replacement immunoglobulin therapy for one year or longer. No CVID subject was ill or taking immunomodulatory or immunosuppressive medication when blood was collected. Heparinized peripheral whole blood samples of about 5 to 8 ml were collected from each donor. Genomic DNA from adults with common variable immune deficiency (CVID) and from healthy adult controls was used to sequence TCRbeta CDR3 repertoires. Diluted blood was density-centrifuged over Hypaque 1077 or Ficoll-Paque to isolate peripheral blood mononuclear cells. Unsorted mononuclear cells served as the source of genomic DNA, which was extracted either by Qiagen column purification or by a centrifugation-based method.

CDR1 and CDR2, per the germline V gene, are KGHSH and LQKENI. The germline ends are 14 bases apart after V is trimmed by 6 bases and J by 2 bases. The CDR3 measures 15 amino acids from cysteine to phenylalanine. Of the CDR3's DNA, 36 bases were read; they are in frame from base 1. Beyond this particular receptor, the publication reports: Patient heterogeneity within the CVID cohort put limits on correlating repertoire features with clinical complications. According to the authors, figuring out what caused the increased clonality in CVID would require sequencing the repertoires of T cell subpopulations. TCRbeta clonality was higher in CVID subjects than in healthy controls (t-test p = 0.018), and the increase was most characteristic of about a third of subjects. Even though DNA input was equal, the average per sample came to about 81,820 unique sequences for controls compared with roughly 30,000 for CVID samples. CVID TCRbeta sequences reportedly showed fewer deletions and N-nucleotide insertions and lacked highly modified clones with 13 or more V deletions. Fewer TCRbeta clones were shared among CVID subjects than among healthy controls (p < 0.0001).

Recombination joined TRBV18 with TRBJ2-1; TRBD2 is possibly the D segment (5 matching bases). Sequences were obtained from peripheral blood mononuclear cells. The clonotype was recovered from a human donor with common variable immunodeficiency. The CDR3 DNA, read in part, is TGTGCCAGCTCGGCGGCCGGGGATCCCTACAATGAG. This sequence encodes CASSAAGDPYNE. The CDR3, in full, reads CASSAAGDPYNEQFF.